The rows below give T cell receptor beta chains drawn from one sample of a study of T cell repertoires in cytomegalovirus infection. TCRdb reprocessed the reads with MiXCR, giving one entry per CDR3 protein. The top ten hold approximately 80% of the sample, which has fewer than 30,000 distinct CDR3 sequences, about 20% seen once. For these receptors, no antigen is known. The sample here was CD8+ T cells from cultured PBMCs, taken from culture after CMV antigen stimulation. Source of these receptors: a human donor in good health (CMV status not recorded). Some clones in this sample may be carry-over from other donors' samples. CDR3s include the opening cysteine and the closing phenylalanine or tryptophan. Each record gives: clone size, V gene, J gene, D gene, CDR3 DNA, CDR3 protein. D genes are given only for firm matches. Size is stated for part of the rows, as once, few or many counts, or as a class when the clone is expanded.

many	TRBV19	TRBJ2-7	-	TGTGCCAGTAGCCAGACAGGCTCCTACGAGCAGTACTTC	CASSQTGSYEQYF
-	TRBV6-2/TRBV6-3	TRBJ1-5	TRBD1	TGTGCCAGCAGTACCGACAGGGTCGTTGAGCCCCAGCATTTT	CASSTDRVVEPQHF
few	TRBV7-6	TRBJ2-3	TRBD1	TGTGCCAGCAGCTTGCGGGACAGGGCCCCAGATACGCAGTATTTT	CASSLRDRAPDTQYF
-	TRBV11-1	TRBJ2-1	-	TGTGCCAGCAGGCCGCCGGGCACGGAGCAGTTCTTC	CASRPPGTEQFF
-	TRBV6-5	TRBJ2-5	TRBD1	TGTGCCAGCAGCGGACAGGATCTGGCCCAGTACTTC	CASSGQDLAQYF
-	TRBV19	TRBJ2-1	TRBD1	TGTGCCAGTAGCTGGGGCTTGGGACAGGGGAGCGATGAGCAGTTCTTC	CASSWGLGQGSDEQFF
few	TRBV10-2	TRBJ2-2	-	TGCGCCAGCAGTGAGGGGGGGGCCGTAGCCGGGGAGCTGTTTTTT	CASSEGGAVAGELFF
many	TRBV7-8	TRBJ2-1	TRBD2	TGTGCCAGCAGCTTTGGACGGGGGGACGAGTTCTTC	CASSFGRGDEFF
-	TRBV7-2	TRBJ2-7	-	TGTGCCAGCTCGCCGGGGCTAGCGATCTACGAGCAGTACTTC	CASSPGLAIYEQYF
-	TRBV7-2	TRBJ2-3	-	TGTGCCAGCAGCTTATCGCCCGGGACACCACTCGATACGCAGTATTTT	CASSLSPGTPLDTQYF
few	TRBV7-9	TRBJ2-7	-	TGTGCCAGCAGCTTAGACGGTTTGCAGTACTTC	CASSLDGLQYF
few	TRBV7-8	TRBJ2-1	-	TGTGCCAGCACCCCAACAATCTCCGCCTACAATGAGCAGTTCTTC	CASTPTISAYNEQFF
-	TRBV11-2	TRBJ2-7	-	TGTGCCAGCAGCTTACACTACCGGGTTGGAGGTACAGGGTCCTACGAGCAGTACTTC	CASSLHYRVGGTGSYEQYF
few	TRBV7-2	TRBJ2-3	-	TGTGCCAGCAGCCCCGGACAGGGAGGGAGCACAGATACGCAGTATTTT	CASSPGQGGSTDTQYF
few	TRBV11-2	TRBJ2-7	-	TGTGCCAGCAGCCACCACAGGGAGGAATCCTACGAGCAGTACTTC	CASSHHREESYEQYF
few	TRBV7-9	TRBJ2-5	-	TGTGCCAGCAGCAGGGACGGAGAAGAGACCCAGTACTTC	CASSRDGEETQYF
-	TRBV20-1	TRBJ2-1	TRBD2	TGCAGTGCCAAAGGGACTAGTAAACATGAGCAGTTCTTC	CSAKGTSKHEQFF
-	TRBV19	TRBJ2-2	-	TGTGCCAGTAGTATAAGAGGAGGCGGGGAGCTGTTTTTT	CASSIRGGGELFF
many	TRBV7-9	TRBJ2-7	-	TGTGCCAGCAGCCCTCGCAAAGGGGCCAACGAGCAGTACTTC	CASSPRKGANEQYF
-	TRBV7-6	TRBJ2-3	TRBD1	TGTGCCAGCAGCTTTCCCCGGACAGGGGGCTCCACAGATACGCAGTATTTT	CASSFPRTGGSTDTQYF
-	TRBV6-6	TRBJ2-7	TRBD1	TGTGCCAGCAGTCCCCAGGGGGCAGCCTACGAGCAGTACTTC	CASSPQGAAYEQYF
-	TRBV2	TRBJ1-1	-	TGTGCCAGCAGTGAGTCCGTGGCGGTCACTGAAGCTTTCTTT	CASSESVAVTEAFF
few	TRBV11-2	TRBJ1-4	-	TGTGCCAGCAGCGACATGATAGGAGTTAGAAGAAATGAAAAACTGTTTTTT	CASSDMIGVRRNEKLFF
-	TRBV15	TRBJ2-7	-	TGTGCCACCAGCAGAGAGGGCGTCTCCTACGAGCAGTACTTC	CATSREGVSYEQYF
-	TRBV7-9	TRBJ2-7	TRBD1	TGTGCCAGCAGCTCAAGGACAGGCGGTAGCTCCTACGAGCAGTACTTC	CASSSRTGGSSYEQYF
-	TRBV2	TRBJ2-6	-	TGTGCCAACCGGGGCCGCTCTGGGGCCAACGTCCTGACTTTC	CANRGRSGANVLTF
few	TRBV7-8	TRBJ1-3	TRBD1	TGTGCCAGCGCATCCGACAGGGTAGACACCATATATTTT	CASASDRVDTIYF
-	TRBV7-9	TRBJ2-1	-	TGTGCCAGCAGCCAACGCAGGGCCCTTAACAATGAGCAGTTCTTC	CASSQRRALNNEQFF
many	TRBV10-3	TRBJ2-7	-	TGTGCCATCAGTGAAGGGGGGACAATCTACGAGCAGTACTTC	CAISEGGTIYEQYF
few	TRBV6-5	TRBJ2-7	-	TGTGCCAGCAGTCCCGGGACGGGACCCTACGAGCAGTACTTC	CASSPGTGPYEQYF
few	TRBV11-2	TRBJ2-3	TRBD2	TGTGCCAGCAGCTTTTGGACTAGCGGGAGAGCAGATACGCAGTATTTT	CASSFWTSGRADTQYF
few	TRBV7-8	TRBJ1-2	-	TGTGCCAGCAGCTTATCATTAGGCAGACAGAGCTATGGCTACACCTTC	CASSLSLGRQSYGYTF
-	TRBV12-3/TRBV12-4	TRBJ1-5	TRBD1	TGTGCCAGCCAGGGGGAAGGGTTTAATCAGCCCCAGCATTTT	CASQGEGFNQPQHF